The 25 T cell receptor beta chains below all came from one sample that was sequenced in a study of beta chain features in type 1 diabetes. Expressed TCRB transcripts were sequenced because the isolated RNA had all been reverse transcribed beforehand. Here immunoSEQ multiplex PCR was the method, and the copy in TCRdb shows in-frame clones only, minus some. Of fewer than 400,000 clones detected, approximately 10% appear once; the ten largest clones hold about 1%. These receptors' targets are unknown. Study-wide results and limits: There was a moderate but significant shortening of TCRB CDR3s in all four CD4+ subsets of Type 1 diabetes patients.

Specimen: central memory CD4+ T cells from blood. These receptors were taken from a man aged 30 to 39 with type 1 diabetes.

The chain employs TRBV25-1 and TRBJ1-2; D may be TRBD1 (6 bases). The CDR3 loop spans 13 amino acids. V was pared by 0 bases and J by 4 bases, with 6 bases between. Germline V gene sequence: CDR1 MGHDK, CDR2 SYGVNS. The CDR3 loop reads CASSEYRGYGYTF. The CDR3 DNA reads TGTGCCAGCAGTGAATACAGGGGCTATGGCTACACCTTC.

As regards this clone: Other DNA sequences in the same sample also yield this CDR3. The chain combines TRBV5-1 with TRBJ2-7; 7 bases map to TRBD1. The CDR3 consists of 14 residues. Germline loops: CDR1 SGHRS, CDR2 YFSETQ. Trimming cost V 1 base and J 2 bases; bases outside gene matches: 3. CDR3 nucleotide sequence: TGCGCCAGCAGCTTGTCAGGGGGACCCTACGAGCAGTACTTC. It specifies CASSLSGGPYEQYF. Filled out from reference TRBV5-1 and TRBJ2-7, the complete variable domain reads KAGVTQTPRYLIKTRGQQVTLSCSPISGHRSVSWYQQTPGQGLQFLFEYFSETQRNKGNFPGRFSGRQFSNSRSEMNVSTLELGDSALYLCASSLSGGPYEQYFGPGTRLTVT.

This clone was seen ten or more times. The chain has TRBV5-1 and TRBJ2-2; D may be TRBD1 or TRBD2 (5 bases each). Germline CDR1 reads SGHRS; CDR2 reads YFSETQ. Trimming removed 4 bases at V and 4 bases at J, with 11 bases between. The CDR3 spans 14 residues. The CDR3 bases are TGCGCCAGCAGCGGGGACCACACCACCGGGGAGCTGTTTTTT. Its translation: CASSGDHTTGELFF. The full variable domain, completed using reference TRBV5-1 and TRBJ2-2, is KAGVTQTPRYLIKTRGQQVTLSCSPISGHRSVSWYQQTPGQGLQFLFEYFSETQRNKGNFPGRFSGRQFSNSRSEMNVSTLELGDSALYLCASSGDHTTGELFFGEGSRLTVL.

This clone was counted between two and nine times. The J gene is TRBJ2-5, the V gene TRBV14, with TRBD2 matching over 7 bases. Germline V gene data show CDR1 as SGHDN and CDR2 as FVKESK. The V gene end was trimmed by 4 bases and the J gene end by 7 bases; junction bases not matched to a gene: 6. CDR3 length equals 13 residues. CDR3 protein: CASSLGLTGTQYF. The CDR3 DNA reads TGTGCCAGCAGCCTGGGACTAACAGGGACCCAGTACTTC.

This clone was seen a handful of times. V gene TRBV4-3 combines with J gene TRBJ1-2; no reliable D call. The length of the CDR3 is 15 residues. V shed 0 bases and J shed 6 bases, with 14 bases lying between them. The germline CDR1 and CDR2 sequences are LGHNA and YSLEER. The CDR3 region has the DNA TGCGCCAGCAGCCAAGATCCGGGGTTTCCCCATGGCTACACCTTC. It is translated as CASSQDPGFPHGYTF.

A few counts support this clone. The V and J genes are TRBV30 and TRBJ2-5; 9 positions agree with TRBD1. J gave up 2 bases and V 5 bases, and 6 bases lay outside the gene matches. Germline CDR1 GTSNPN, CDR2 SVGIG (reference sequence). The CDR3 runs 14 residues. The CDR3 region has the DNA TGTGCCTGGTCCCCCGGACAGGGGCAAGAGACCCAGTACTTC. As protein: CAWSPGQGQETQYF.

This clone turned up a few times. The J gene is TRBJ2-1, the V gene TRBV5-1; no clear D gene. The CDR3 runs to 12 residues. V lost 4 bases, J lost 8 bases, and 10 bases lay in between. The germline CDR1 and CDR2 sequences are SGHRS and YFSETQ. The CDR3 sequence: CASSVGGHEQFF. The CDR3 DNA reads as TGCGCCAGCAGCGTAGGTGGGCATGAGCAGTTCTTC. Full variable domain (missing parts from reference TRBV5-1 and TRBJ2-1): KAGVTQTPRYLIKTRGQQVTLSCSPISGHRSVSWYQQTPGQGLQFLFEYFSETQRNKGNFPGRFSGRQFSNSRSEMNVSTLELGDSALYLCASSVGGHEQFFGPGTRLTVL.

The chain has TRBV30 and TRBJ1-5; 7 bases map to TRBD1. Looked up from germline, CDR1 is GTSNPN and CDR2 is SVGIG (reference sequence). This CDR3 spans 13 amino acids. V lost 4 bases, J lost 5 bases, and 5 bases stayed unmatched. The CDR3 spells CAWTDRAHQPQHF. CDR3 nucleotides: TGTGCCTGGACCGACAGGGCTCATCAGCCCCAGCATTTT.

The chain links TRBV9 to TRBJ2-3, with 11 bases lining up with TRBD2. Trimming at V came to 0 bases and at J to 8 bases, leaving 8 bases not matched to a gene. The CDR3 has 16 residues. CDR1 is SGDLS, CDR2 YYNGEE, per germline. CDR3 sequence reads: CASSVAALAGVGTQYF. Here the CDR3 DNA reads TGTGCCAGCAGCGTAGCGGCACTAGCGGGGGTAGGTACGCAGTATTTT.

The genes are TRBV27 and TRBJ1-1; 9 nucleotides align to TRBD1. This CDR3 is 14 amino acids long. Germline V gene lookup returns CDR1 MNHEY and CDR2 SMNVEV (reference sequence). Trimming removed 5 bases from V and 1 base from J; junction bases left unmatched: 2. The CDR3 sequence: CASSQGQGNTEAFF. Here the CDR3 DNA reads TGTGCCAGCAGTCAGGGACAGGGGAACACTGAAGCTTTCTTT.

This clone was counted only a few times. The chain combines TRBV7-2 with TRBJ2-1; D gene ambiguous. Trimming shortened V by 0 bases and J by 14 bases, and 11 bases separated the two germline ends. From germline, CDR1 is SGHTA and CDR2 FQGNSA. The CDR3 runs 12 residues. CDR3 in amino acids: CASSLARIGEFF. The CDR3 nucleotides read TGTGCCAGCAGCTTAGCGCGCATTGGAGAGTTCTTC.

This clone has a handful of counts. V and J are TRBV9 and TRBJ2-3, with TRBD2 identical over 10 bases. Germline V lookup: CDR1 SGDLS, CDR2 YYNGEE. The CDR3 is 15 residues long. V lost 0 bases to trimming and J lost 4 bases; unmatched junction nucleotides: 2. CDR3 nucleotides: TGTGCCAGCAGCGTAGAAGGGACTAGCGCAGATACGCAGTATTTT. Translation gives CASSVEGTSADTQYF.

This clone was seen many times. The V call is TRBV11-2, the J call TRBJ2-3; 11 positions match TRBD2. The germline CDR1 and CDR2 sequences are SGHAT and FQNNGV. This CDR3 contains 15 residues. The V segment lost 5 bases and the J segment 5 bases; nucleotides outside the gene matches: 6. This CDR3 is CASSTRLAGLDTQYF. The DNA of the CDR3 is TGTGCCAGCAGCACTCGACTAGCGGGGTTAGATACGCAGTATTTT.

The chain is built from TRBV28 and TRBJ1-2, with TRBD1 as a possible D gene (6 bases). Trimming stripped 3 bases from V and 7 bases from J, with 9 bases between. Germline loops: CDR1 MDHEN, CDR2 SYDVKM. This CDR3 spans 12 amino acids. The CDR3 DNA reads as TGTGCCAGCAGTTTGAACAGGGCTGGCTACACCTTC. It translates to CASSLNRAGYTF.

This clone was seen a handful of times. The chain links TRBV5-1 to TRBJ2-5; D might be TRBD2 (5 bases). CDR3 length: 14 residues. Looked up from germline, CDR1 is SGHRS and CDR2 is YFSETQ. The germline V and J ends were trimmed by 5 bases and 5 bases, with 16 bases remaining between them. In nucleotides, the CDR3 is TGCGCCAGCAGACCGCAACCGGGGTCGGAGACCCAGTACTTC. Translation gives CASRPQPGSETQYF.

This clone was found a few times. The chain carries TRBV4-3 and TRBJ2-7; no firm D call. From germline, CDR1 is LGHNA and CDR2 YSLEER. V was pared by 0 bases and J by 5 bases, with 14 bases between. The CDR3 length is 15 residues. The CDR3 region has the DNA TGCGCCAGCAGCCAAGATCAGAAAGGAAGGGACGAGCAGTACTTC. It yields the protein CASSQDQKGRDEQYF.

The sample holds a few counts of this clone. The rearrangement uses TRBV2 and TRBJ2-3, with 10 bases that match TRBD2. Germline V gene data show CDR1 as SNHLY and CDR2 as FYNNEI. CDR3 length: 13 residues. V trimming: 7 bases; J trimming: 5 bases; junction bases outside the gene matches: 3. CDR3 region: CASMERGGDTQYF. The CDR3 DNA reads TGTGCCAGCATGGAGCGGGGGGGAGATACGCAGTATTTT.

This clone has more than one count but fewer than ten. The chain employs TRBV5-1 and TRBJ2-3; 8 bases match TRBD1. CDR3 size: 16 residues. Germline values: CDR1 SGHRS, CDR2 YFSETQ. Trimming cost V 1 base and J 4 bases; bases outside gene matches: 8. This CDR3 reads CASSLRPGQGSDTQYF. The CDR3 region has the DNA TGCGCCAGCAGCTTGCGCCCCGGACAGGGCTCAGATACGCAGTATTTT.

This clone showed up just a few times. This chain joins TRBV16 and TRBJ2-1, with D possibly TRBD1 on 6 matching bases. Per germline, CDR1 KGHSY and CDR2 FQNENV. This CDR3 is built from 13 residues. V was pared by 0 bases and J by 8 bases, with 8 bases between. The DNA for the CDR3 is TGTGCCAGCAGCCAATCCAGGGGCGATGAGCAGTTCTTC. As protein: CASSQSRGDEQFF.

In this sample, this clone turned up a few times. CDR3 in amino acids: CASSRQGANTEAFF. CDR3 nucleotide sequence: TGTGCCAGCTCCCGACAGGGGGCAAATACTGAAGCTTTCTTT. This chain links TRBV2 with TRBJ1-1; TRBD1 matches 10 bases. The CDR3 extends over 14 amino acids. Germline assignment: CDR1 SNHLY and CDR2 FYNNEI. V was pared by 8 bases and J by 5 bases, with 8 bases of the junction left unmatched.

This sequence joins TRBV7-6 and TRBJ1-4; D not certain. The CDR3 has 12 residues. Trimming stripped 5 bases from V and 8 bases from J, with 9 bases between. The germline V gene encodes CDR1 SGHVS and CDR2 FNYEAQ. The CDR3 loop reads CASSRTSEKLFF. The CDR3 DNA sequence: TGTGCCAGCAGCCGGACGTCGGAAAAACTGTTTTTT. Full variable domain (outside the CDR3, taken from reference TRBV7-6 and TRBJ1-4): GAGVSQSPRYKVTKRGQDVALRCDPISGHVSLYWYRQALGQGPEFLTYFNYEAQQDKSGLPNDRFSAERPEGSISTLTIQRTEQRDSAMYRCASSRTSEKLFFGSGTQLSVL.

The CDR3 reads CASSPLDGSPSRAQYF. The CDR3 DNA sequence: TGTGCCAGCAGCCCGCTCGACGGATCCCCGTCGAGGGCCCAGTACTTC. The genes are TRBV7-2 and TRBJ2-5; TRBD2 might be the D (5 bases). V shed 5 bases and J shed 9 bases, with 25 bases lying between them. This CDR3 is 16 amino acids long. CDR1 and CDR2 (germline): SGHTA, FQGNSA.

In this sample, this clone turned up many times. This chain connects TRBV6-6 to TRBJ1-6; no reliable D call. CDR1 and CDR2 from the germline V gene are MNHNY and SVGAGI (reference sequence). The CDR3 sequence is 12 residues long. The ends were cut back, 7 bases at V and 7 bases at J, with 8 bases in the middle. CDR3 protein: CASTNGNSPLHF. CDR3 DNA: TGTGCCAGCACTAACGGCAATTCACCCCTCCACTTT.

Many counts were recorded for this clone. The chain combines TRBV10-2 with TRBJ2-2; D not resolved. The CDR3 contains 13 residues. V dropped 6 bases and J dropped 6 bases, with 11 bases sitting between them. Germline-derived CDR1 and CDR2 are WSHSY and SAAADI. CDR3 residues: CASSVRTAGELFF. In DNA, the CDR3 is TGCGCCAGCAGCGTTAGGACCGCCGGGGAGCTGTTTTTT.

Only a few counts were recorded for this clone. CDR3 protein: CASSPGQPNSGNTIYF. As DNA, the CDR3 is TGTGCCAGCTCACCGGGACAGCCCAACTCTGGAAACACCATATATTTT. The chain has TRBV18 and TRBJ1-3; 7 positions agree with TRBD1. The germline V gene encodes CDR1 KGHSH and CDR2 LQKENI. The CDR3 is made up of 16 amino acids. With V trimmed by 3 bases and J by 0 bases, 5 bases remained unmatched.